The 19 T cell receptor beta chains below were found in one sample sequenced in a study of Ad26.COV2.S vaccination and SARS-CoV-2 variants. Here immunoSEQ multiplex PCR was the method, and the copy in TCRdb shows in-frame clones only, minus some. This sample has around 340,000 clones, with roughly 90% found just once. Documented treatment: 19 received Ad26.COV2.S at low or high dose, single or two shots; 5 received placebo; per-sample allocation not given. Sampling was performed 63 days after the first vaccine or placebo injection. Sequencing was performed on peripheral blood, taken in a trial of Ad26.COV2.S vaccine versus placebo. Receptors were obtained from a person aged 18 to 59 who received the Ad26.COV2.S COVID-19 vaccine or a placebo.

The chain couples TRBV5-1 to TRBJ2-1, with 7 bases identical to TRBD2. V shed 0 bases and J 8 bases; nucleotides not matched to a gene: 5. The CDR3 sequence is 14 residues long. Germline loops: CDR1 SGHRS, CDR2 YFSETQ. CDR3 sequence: CASSLEAGSYEQFF. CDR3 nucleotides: TGCGCCAGCAGCTTGGAAGCGGGAAGCTATGAGCAGTTCTTC.

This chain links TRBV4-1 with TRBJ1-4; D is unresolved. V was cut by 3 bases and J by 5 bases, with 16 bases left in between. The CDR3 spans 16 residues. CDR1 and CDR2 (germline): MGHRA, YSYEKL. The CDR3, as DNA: TGCGCCAGCAGCCAGAACCCACCGCATGGAAATGAAAAACTGTTTTTT. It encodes CASSQNPPHGNEKLFF.

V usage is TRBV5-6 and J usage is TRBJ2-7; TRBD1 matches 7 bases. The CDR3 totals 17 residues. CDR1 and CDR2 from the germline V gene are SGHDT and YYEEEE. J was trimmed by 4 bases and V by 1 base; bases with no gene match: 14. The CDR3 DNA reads TGTGCCAGCAGCTTGACCGGGACAGACCGAGTAGATTACGAGCAGTACTTC. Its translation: CASSLTGTDRVDYEQYF.

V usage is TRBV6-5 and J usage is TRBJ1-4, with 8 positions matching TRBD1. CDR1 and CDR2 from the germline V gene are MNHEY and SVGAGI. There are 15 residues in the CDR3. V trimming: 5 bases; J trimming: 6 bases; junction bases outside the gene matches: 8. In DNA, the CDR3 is TGTGCCAGCAGTCGACGCCGGGACAGGTATGAAAAACTGTTTTTT. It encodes CASSRRRDRYEKLFF.

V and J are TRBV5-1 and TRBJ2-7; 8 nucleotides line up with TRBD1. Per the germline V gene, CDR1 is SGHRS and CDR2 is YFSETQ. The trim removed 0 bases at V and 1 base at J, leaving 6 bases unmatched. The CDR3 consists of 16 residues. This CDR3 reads CASSLDGDRLSYEQYF. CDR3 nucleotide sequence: TGCGCCAGCAGCTTGGACGGGGACAGGCTATCCTACGAGCAGTACTTC.

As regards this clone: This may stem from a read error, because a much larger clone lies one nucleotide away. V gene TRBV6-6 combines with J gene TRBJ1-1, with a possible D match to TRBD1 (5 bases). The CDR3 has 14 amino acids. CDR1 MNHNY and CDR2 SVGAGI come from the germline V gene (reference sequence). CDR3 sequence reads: CANSDGGLNTEAFF. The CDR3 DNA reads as TGTGCCAACAGTGACGGGGGGTTGAACACTGAAGCTTTCTTT.

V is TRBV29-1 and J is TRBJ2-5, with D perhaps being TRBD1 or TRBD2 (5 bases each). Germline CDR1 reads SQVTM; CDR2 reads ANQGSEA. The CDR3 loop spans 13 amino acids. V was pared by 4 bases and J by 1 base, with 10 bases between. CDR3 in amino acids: CSVADSGQETQYF. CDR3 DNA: TGCAGCGTTGCAGACAGCGGCCAAGAGACCCAGTACTTC.

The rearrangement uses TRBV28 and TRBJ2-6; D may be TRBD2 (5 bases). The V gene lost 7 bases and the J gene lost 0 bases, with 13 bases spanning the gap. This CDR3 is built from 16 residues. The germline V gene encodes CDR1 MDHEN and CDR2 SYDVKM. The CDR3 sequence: CASTSGLPSGANVLTF. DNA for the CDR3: TGTGCCAGCACCAGCGGATTACCCTCTGGGGCCAACGTCCTGACTTTC.

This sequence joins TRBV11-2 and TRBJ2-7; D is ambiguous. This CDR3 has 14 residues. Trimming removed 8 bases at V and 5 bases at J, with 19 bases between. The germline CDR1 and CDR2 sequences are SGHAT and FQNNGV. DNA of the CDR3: TGTGCCAGCTCATCAGAGTTCTTTGTGCACGAGCAGTACTTC. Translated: CASSSEFFVHEQYF.

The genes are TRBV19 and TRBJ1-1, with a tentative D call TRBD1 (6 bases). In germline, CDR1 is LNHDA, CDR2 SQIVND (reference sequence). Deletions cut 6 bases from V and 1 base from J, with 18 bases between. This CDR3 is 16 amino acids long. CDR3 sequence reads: CASRGGSGRRNTEAFF. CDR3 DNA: TGTGCCAGTAGAGGGGGTTCCGGCAGGAGGAACACTGAAGCTTTCTTT.

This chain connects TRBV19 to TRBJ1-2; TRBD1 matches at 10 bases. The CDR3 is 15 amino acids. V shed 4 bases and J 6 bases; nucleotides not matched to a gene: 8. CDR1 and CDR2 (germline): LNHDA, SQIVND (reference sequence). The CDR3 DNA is TGTGCCAGTAGTAGCGACAGGGGGCCCCTCGATGGCTACACCTTC. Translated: CASSSDRGPLDGYTF.

CDR3 loop: CASSQYSDRAHSYEQYF. CDR3 DNA: TGTGCCAGCAGCCAGTATTCTGACAGGGCCCACTCCTACGAGCAGTACTTC. V usage is TRBV16 and J usage is TRBJ2-7; 7 bases match TRBD1. Germline values: CDR1 KGHSY, CDR2 FQNENV. V dropped 3 bases and J dropped 0; count of bases not matched to a gene: 11. This CDR3 is built from 17 residues.

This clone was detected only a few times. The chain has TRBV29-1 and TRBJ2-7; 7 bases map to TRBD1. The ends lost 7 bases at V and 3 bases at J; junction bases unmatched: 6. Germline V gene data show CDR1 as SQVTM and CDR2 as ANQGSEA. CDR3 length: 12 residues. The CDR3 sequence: CSATGTVYEQYF. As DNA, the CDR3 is TGCAGCGCAACCGGGACAGTCTACGAGCAGTACTTC.

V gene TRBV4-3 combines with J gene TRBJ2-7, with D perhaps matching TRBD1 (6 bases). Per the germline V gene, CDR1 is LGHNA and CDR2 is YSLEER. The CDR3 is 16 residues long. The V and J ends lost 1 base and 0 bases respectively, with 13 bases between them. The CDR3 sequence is CASSQVAGVDSYEQYF. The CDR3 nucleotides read TGCGCCAGCAGCCAAGTCGCAGGGGTCGACTCCTACGAGCAGTACTTC.

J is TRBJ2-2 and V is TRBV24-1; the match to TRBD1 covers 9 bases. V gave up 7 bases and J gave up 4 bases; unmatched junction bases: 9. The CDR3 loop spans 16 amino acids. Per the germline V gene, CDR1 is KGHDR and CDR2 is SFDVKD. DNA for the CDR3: TGTGCCACCAGGGGAACAGGGGGCGACAGCACCGGGGAGCTGTTTTTT. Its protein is CATRGTGGDSTGELFF.

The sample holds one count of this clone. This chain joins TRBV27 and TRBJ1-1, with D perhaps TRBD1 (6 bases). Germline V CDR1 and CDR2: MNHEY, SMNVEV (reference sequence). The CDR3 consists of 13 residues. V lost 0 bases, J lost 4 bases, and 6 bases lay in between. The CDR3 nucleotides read TGTGCCAGCAGTTTATCAGGGGGCACTGAAGCTTTCTTT. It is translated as CASSLSGGTEAFF.

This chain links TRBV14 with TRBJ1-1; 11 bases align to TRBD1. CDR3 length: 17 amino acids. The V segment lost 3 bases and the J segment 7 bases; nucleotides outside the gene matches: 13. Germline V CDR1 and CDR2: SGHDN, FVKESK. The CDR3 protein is CASSHRQRGQGGNEAFF. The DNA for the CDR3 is TGTGCCAGCAGCCACCGCCAAAGGGGACAGGGGGGTAATGAAGCTTTCTTT.

CDR3 sequence: CASSLTGTGGDYGYTF. Written as DNA, the CDR3 is TGCGCCAGCAGCTTGACGGGGACAGGGGGAGACTATGGCTACACCTTC. The chain links TRBV5-1 to TRBJ1-2; TRBD1 matches at 11 bases. CDR3 length equals 16 residues. The germline gives CDR1 SGHRS, CDR2 YFSETQ. After removal of 1 base from V and 3 bases from J, the junction contained 5 bases not matched to a gene.

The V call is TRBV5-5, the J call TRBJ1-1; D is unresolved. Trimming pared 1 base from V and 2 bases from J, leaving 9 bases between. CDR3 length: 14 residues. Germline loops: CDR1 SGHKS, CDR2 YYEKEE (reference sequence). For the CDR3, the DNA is TGTGCCAGCAGCTTGCAATCTGGAAACACTGAAGCTTTCTTT. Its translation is CASSLQSGNTEAFF.